A selection of T cell receptor beta chains follows, all from one sample in a study of response to subunit inactivated influenza vaccine. Via MiXCR, TCRdb re-called the RT-PCR reads, giving one row per CDR3 protein. The table lists 150,000 to 200,000 distinct CDR3 sequences, roughly 11% of them singletons, with about an eighth in the top ten. The sequences come from non-naive T cells sorted from PBMCs, collected 45 days after vaccination. The source of these receptors is a man between 50 and 59 years old who received an inactivated influenza vaccine. CDR3s include the opening cysteine and the closing phenylalanine or tryptophan. D genes are given only for firm matches. Size is stated for part of the rows, as once, few or many counts, or as a class when the clone is expanded.

clone_size: many; d_call: -; j_call: TRBJ2-1; v_call: TRBV3-1; cdr3_length: 14; cdr3_aa: CASSLNQRGNEQFF; cdr3_nt: TGTGCCAGCAGCCTCAACCAAAGAGGCAATGAGCAGTTCTTC
clone_size: -; d_call: -; j_call: TRBJ2-3; v_call: TRBV24-1; cdr3_length: 15; cdr3_aa: CATSDPGGGPDTQYF; cdr3_nt: TGTGCCACCAGTGACCCAGGGGGGGGTCCAGATACGCAGTATTTT
clone_size: few; d_call: -; j_call: TRBJ1-1; v_call: TRBV4-1; cdr3_length: 13; cdr3_aa: CASSPYLDTEAFF; cdr3_nt: TGCGCCAGCAGCCCCTATTTGGACACTGAAGCTTTCTTT
clone_size: -; d_call: TRBD2; j_call: TRBJ2-1; v_call: TRBV20-1; cdr3_length: 15; cdr3_aa: CSVQTSQSSYNEQFF; cdr3_nt: TGCAGTGTCCAGACTAGCCAAAGCTCCTACAATGAGCAGTTCTTC
clone_size: few; d_call: -; j_call: TRBJ2-4; v_call: TRBV7-2; cdr3_length: 16; cdr3_aa: CASSHPAGTAKNIQYF; cdr3_nt: TGTGCCAGCAGCCACCCAGCCGGGACAGCCAAAAACATTCAGTACTTC
clone_size: few; d_call: -; j_call: TRBJ2-3; v_call: TRBV7-2; cdr3_length: 15; cdr3_aa: CASSLEGGPADTQYF; cdr3_nt: TGTGCCAGCAGCTTAGAGGGGGGGCCGGCAGATACGCAGTATTTT
clone_size: few; d_call: -; j_call: TRBJ2-1; v_call: TRBV12-3/TRBV12-4; cdr3_length: 16; cdr3_aa: CASSLGGRGPYNEQFF; cdr3_nt: TGTGCCAGCAGTTTAGGGGGGAGGGGGCCCTACAATGAGCAGTTCTTC
clone_size: -; d_call: TRBD1; j_call: TRBJ2-5; v_call: TRBV7-3; cdr3_length: 17; cdr3_aa: CASSLPIRGPRRETQYF; cdr3_nt: TGTGCCAGCAGCTTACCAATAAGGGGGCCACGGCGGGAGACCCAGTACTTC
clone_size: -; d_call: TRBD1; j_call: TRBJ1-4; v_call: TRBV20-1; cdr3_length: 16; cdr3_aa: CSARLGQGETGEKLFF; cdr3_nt: TGCAGTGCTAGGTTGGGACAGGGTGAGACGGGTGAAAAACTGTTTTTT
clone_size: few; d_call: -; j_call: TRBJ1-1; v_call: TRBV11-2; cdr3_length: 13; cdr3_aa: CASSTKSRTEAFF; cdr3_nt: TGTGCCAGCAGCACGAAGTCCCGGACTGAAGCTTTCTTT
clone_size: many; d_call: -; j_call: TRBJ2-7; v_call: TRBV28; cdr3_length: 13; cdr3_aa: CASRDGQTYEQYF; cdr3_nt: TGTGCCAGCCGGGACGGACAAACCTACGAGCAGTACTTC
clone_size: many; d_call: TRBD1; j_call: TRBJ2-5; v_call: TRBV20-1; cdr3_length: 15; cdr3_aa: CSARTPGQGLKTQYF; cdr3_nt: TGCAGTGCTAGAACCCCGGGACAGGGGTTGAAGACCCAGTACTTC
clone_size: few; d_call: TRBD1; j_call: TRBJ2-1; v_call: TRBV11-2; cdr3_length: 18; cdr3_aa: CASSLVGVVRGPRGEQFF; cdr3_nt: TGTGCCAGCAGCTTAGTGGGGGTGGTCAGGGGGCCCCGGGGTGAGCAGTTCTTC
clone_size: few; d_call: -; j_call: TRBJ2-7; v_call: TRBV20-1; cdr3_length: 13; cdr3_aa: CSASALISYEQYF; cdr3_nt: TGCAGTGCCTCGGCTCTTATCTCCTACGAGCAGTACTTC
clone_size: many; d_call: -; j_call: TRBJ1-6; v_call: TRBV12-3/TRBV12-4; cdr3_length: 15; cdr3_aa: CASSAGAGDNSPLHF; cdr3_nt: TGTGCCAGCAGTGCAGGGGCCGGGGATAATTCACCCCTCCACTTT
clone_size: few; d_call: -; j_call: TRBJ2-6; v_call: TRBV29-1; cdr3_length: 13; cdr3_aa: CSVDKSGANVLTF; cdr3_nt: TGCAGCGTTGATAAGTCCGGGGCCAACGTCCTGACTTTC
clone_size: few; d_call: -; j_call: TRBJ2-5; v_call: TRBV5-1; cdr3_length: 17; cdr3_aa: CASSLAWGAPSSETQYF; cdr3_nt: TGCGCCAGCAGCTTGGCCTGGGGGGCCCCTTCGTCTGAGACCCAGTACTTC
clone_size: -; d_call: TRBD2; j_call: TRBJ2-7; v_call: TRBV6-1; cdr3_length: 17; cdr3_aa: CASSHFSTKRGPYEQYF; cdr3_nt: TGTGCCAGCAGTCATTTTTCGACAAAGCGGGGCCCCTACGAGCAGTACTTC
clone_size: few; d_call: -; j_call: TRBJ1-1; v_call: TRBV28; cdr3_length: 12; cdr3_aa: CASSHPHEGAFF; cdr3_nt: TGTGCCAGCAGTCACCCCCACGAAGGAGCTTTCTTT
clone_size: -; d_call: -; j_call: TRBJ1-1; v_call: TRBV6-2/TRBV6-3; cdr3_length: 16; cdr3_aa: CASSYPSAAGVPEAFF; cdr3_nt: TGTGCCAGCAGTTATCCGTCAGCCGCGGGAGTCCCTGAAGCTTTCTTT
clone_size: few; d_call: TRBD2; j_call: TRBJ2-1; v_call: TRBV3-1; cdr3_length: 16; cdr3_aa: CASSHRLGRGGSHAFF; cdr3_nt: TGTGCCAGCAGCCATCGCCTAGGGCGGGGGGGCTCACATGCGTTCTTC
clone_size: many; d_call: -; j_call: TRBJ2-5; v_call: TRBV10-3; cdr3_length: 13; cdr3_aa: CAISSGNRETQYF; cdr3_nt: TGTGCCATCAGTTCCGGGAACCGGGAGACCCAGTACTTC
clone_size: few; d_call: TRBD1; j_call: TRBJ2-5; v_call: TRBV5-1; cdr3_length: 13; cdr3_aa: CASKRRQGETQYF; cdr3_nt: TGCGCCAGCAAACGGAGACAGGGGGAGACCCAGTACTTC
clone_size: few; d_call: -; j_call: TRBJ1-2; v_call: TRBV7-9; cdr3_length: 16; cdr3_aa: CASSKIRGRSNYGYTF; cdr3_nt: TGTGCCAGCAGCAAAATCCGGGGCCGGTCTAACTATGGCTACACCTTC
clone_size: many; d_call: TRBD1; j_call: TRBJ1-1; v_call: TRBV5-1; cdr3_length: 16; cdr3_aa: CASSMGQGGRDTEAFF; cdr3_nt: TGCGCCAGCAGCATGGGACAGGGTGGCCGGGACACTGAAGCTTTCTTT
clone_size: few; d_call: -; j_call: TRBJ2-7; v_call: TRBV10-1; cdr3_length: 13; cdr3_aa: CASSDYRVGEQYF; cdr3_nt: TGCGCCAGCAGTGACTACAGGGTGGGCGAGCAGTACTTC
clone_size: -; d_call: TRBD1; j_call: TRBJ2-3; v_call: TRBV5-1; cdr3_length: 14; cdr3_aa: CASRRTGDMDTQYF; cdr3_nt: TGCGCCAGCAGGAGGACAGGGGATATGGATACGCAGTATTTT
clone_size: few; d_call: -; j_call: TRBJ2-7; v_call: TRBV5-1; cdr3_length: 16; cdr3_aa: CASSLGARDGSYEQYF; cdr3_nt: TGCGCCAGCAGCTTGGGGGCCCGGGACGGAAGCTACGAGCAGTACTTC
clone_size: few; d_call: -; j_call: TRBJ2-5; v_call: TRBV10-3; cdr3_length: 12; cdr3_aa: CAISVTQETQYF; cdr3_nt: TGTGCCATCAGTGTCACCCAAGAGACCCAGTACTTC
clone_size: -; d_call: -; j_call: TRBJ2-1; v_call: TRBV18; cdr3_length: 13; cdr3_aa: CASSPPMGNEQFF; cdr3_nt: TGTGCCAGCTCACCACCAATGGGAAATGAGCAGTTCTTC
clone_size: few; d_call: -; j_call: TRBJ1-5; v_call: TRBV12-3/TRBV12-4; cdr3_length: 14; cdr3_aa: CASSLRQGGEPQHF; cdr3_nt: TGTGCCAGCAGTCTTCGCCAGGGAGGCGAGCCCCAGCATTTT
clone_size: -; d_call: TRBD1; j_call: TRBJ1-1; v_call: TRBV20-1; cdr3_length: 14; cdr3_aa: CSARVAGGFSEAFF; cdr3_nt: TGCAGTGCTAGAGTGGCAGGGGGGTTCAGTGAAGCTTTCTTT
clone_size: few; d_call: -; j_call: TRBJ2-2; v_call: TRBV21-1; cdr3_length: 19; cdr3_aa: CASSKVLAGVIPNTGELFF; cdr3_nt: TGTGCCAGCAGCAAAGTACTAGCGGGAGTAATCCCCAACACCGGGGAGCTGTTTTTT
clone_size: -; d_call: -; j_call: TRBJ1-4; v_call: TRBV4-1; cdr3_length: 15; cdr3_aa: CASSRGPVGYEKLFF; cdr3_nt: TGCGCCAGCAGCCGCGGGCCAGTCGGGTATGAAAAACTGTTTTTT
clone_size: -; d_call: -; j_call: TRBJ1-2; v_call: TRBV7-8; cdr3_length: 12; cdr3_aa: CASSSVLHGYTF; cdr3_nt: TGTGCCAGCAGTTCTGTGCTCCACGGCTACACCTTC
clone_size: many; d_call: -; j_call: TRBJ2-3; v_call: TRBV20-1; cdr3_length: 12; cdr3_aa: CSVQAMADTQYF; cdr3_nt: TGCAGTGTTCAAGCCATGGCAGATACGCAGTATTTT
clone_size: -; d_call: TRBD1; j_call: TRBJ1-4; v_call: TRBV5-1; cdr3_length: 14; cdr3_aa: CASRPGTGNEKLFF; cdr3_nt: TGCGCCAGCAGGCCCGGGACAGGGAATGAAAAACTGTTTTTT
clone_size: many; d_call: -; j_call: TRBJ1-1; v_call: TRBV3-1; cdr3_length: 17; cdr3_aa: CASSQGGPGIMNTEAFF; cdr3_nt: TGTGCCAGCAGCCAAGGGGGGCCAGGGATCATGAACACTGAAGCTTTCTTT
clone_size: few; d_call: -; j_call: TRBJ2-3; v_call: TRBV24-1; cdr3_length: 13; cdr3_aa: CATSGTPADTQYF; cdr3_nt: TGTGCCACCAGTGGAACACCGGCAGATACGCAGTATTTT
clone_size: many; d_call: TRBD2; j_call: TRBJ2-1; v_call: TRBV12-3/TRBV12-4; cdr3_length: 15; cdr3_aa: CASSRGLAGYNEQFF; cdr3_nt: TGTGCCAGCAGTCGTGGACTAGCGGGGTACAATGAGCAGTTCTTC
clone_size: many; d_call: -; j_call: TRBJ2-1; v_call: TRBV12-3/TRBV12-4; cdr3_length: 11; cdr3_aa: CASSPRAEQFF; cdr3_nt: TGTGCCAGCAGTCCCAGAGCGGAGCAGTTCTTC
clone_size: -; d_call: TRBD1; j_call: TRBJ1-1; v_call: TRBV20-1; cdr3_length: 14; cdr3_aa: CSARMAGGNTEAFF; cdr3_nt: TGCAGTGCTAGAATGGCAGGGGGGAACACTGAAGCTTTCTTT